These 16 T cell receptor beta chains came from one sample sequenced in a study of T cell responses to AZD1222 COVID-19 vaccine. Libraries were prepared by immunoSEQ multiplex PCR; TCRdb keeps only in-frame clonotypes and omits some of them. This table has some 180,000 clones, 90% to 95% appearing once. The sequences come from peripheral blood, collected 28 days after the second dose of the MenACWY control vaccine. These receptor sequences come from an adult who received the MenACWY meningococcal vaccine as a control.

This clone was detected once. The chain joins TRBV27 to TRBJ2-7; the match to TRBD2 covers 7 bases. The CDR3 has 15 residues. V was pared by 5 bases and J by 1 base, with 8 bases of the junction left unmatched. Per germline, CDR1 MNHEY and CDR2 SMNVEV (reference sequence). The CDR3 protein is CASSPTSGGSYEQYF. Here the CDR3 DNA reads TGTGCCAGCAGTCCCACATCCGGGGGGTCCTACGAGCAGTACTTC.

The V call is TRBV3-1 (or the pseudogene TRBV3-2), the J call TRBJ2-7; D perhaps matches TRBD1 (6 bases). There are 13 residues in the CDR3. V lost 1 base to trimming and J lost 2 bases, with 6 bases between them. Germline loops: CDR1 LGHDT, CDR2 YNNKEL (reference sequence). CDR3 bases: TGTGCCAGCAGCCAAGGGACAGCCTACGAGCAGTACTTC. It specifies CASSQGTAYEQYF.

Remarks on this clone: Other nucleotide sequences from this sample produce the same CDR3. The chain combines TRBV27 with TRBJ1-5, with D possibly matching TRBD1 (5 bases). V shed 2 bases and J shed 7 bases, with 12 bases lying between them. The CDR3 is 14 residues long. CDR1 is MNHEY and CDR2 is SMNVEV in the germline V gene (reference sequence). CDR3: CASSLNRGGQPQHF. For the CDR3, the DNA is TGTGCCAGCAGTTTAAATAGGGGCGGGCAGCCCCAGCATTTT.

The chain has TRBV5-4 and TRBJ1-4; 7 bases line up with TRBD1. This CDR3 comprises 15 residues. The junction had 15 bases not matched to a gene; V was cut back by 8 bases and J by 8 bases. Germline V gene data show CDR1 as SGHNT and CDR2 as YYREEE (reference sequence). The CDR3 DNA reads as TGTGCCAGAGAGAGAGGGGGCCCCTTAGCGGAAAAACTGTTTTTT. It yields the protein CARERGGPLAEKLFF.

As concerns this clone: At the DNA level, this CDR3 is encoded by other sequences in the same sample as well. The chain joins TRBV5-1 to TRBJ2-1; D is unresolved. Germline V CDR1 and CDR2: SGHRS, YFSETQ. The V end was cut by 3 bases, the J end by 4 bases, with 5 bases between. This CDR3 region has 12 residues. Here the CDR3 DNA reads TGCGCCAGCAGCTACTCGTACAATGAGCAGTTCTTC. Amino acid sequence: CASSYSYNEQFF.

J is TRBJ2-1 and V is TRBV5-1; 11 positions agree with TRBD2. V lost 2 bases, J lost 4 bases, and 5 bases stayed unmatched. Germline V gene sequence: CDR1 SGHRS, CDR2 YFSETQ. The CDR3 extends over 16 amino acids. Here the CDR3 reads CASSFQASGGYNEQFF. The CDR3 DNA follows: TGCGCCAGCAGCTTCCAGGCTAGCGGGGGGTACAATGAGCAGTTCTTC.

The CDR3 loop is CASSYGSGGNTGELFF. For the CDR3, the DNA is TGTGCCAGCAGTTACGGGTCGGGGGGCAACACCGGGGAGCTGTTTTTT. The chain couples TRBV6-2 or TRBV6-3 to TRBJ2-2; D may be TRBD2 (7 bases). V was cut by 2 bases and J by 2 bases, with 12 bases left in between. This CDR3 contains 16 residues. CDR1 MNHEY and CDR2 SVGEGT come from the germline V gene.

This chain connects TRBV25-1 to TRBJ2-7; D assignment may be TRBD1 or TRBD2 (7 bases each). Trimming pared 1 base from V and 4 bases from J, leaving 14 bases between. There are 15 residues in the CDR3. CDR1 and CDR2 (germline): MGHDK, SYGVNS. CDR3 DNA sequence: TGTGCCAGCAGTGAATCCGGCAGGGGGGGGTACGAGCAGTACTTC. This gives the protein CASSESGRGGYEQYF.

The J gene is TRBJ2-7, the V gene TRBV6-6; 7 bases agree with TRBD1. Trimming removed 8 bases from V and 4 bases from J; junction bases left unmatched: 8. The CDR3 is 13 amino acids. Germline V lookup: CDR1 MNHNY, CDR2 SVGAGI (reference sequence). The CDR3 sequence: CASLGTDPYEQYF. CDR3 bases: TGTGCCAGCCTTGGGACAGACCCTTACGAGCAGTACTTC.

This clone has just one count. The gene calls are TRBV9 and TRBJ2-5; D call uncertain. Germline assignment: CDR1 SGDLS and CDR2 YYNGEE. The germline V and J ends were trimmed by 2 bases and 5 bases, with 10 bases remaining between them. The CDR3 loop spans 13 amino acids. The CDR3 coding sequence is TGTGCCAGCAGCGTGGACCTACGGGAGACCCAGTACTTC. Translating it yields CASSVDLRETQYF.

The CDR3 nucleotides are TGCGCCAGCAGCCAAGACCAGGGAGACGGCTACGAGCAGTACTTC. Translating it yields CASSQDQGDGYEQYF. The chain has TRBV4-3 and TRBJ2-7; the D gene could be TRBD1 or TRBD2 (5 bases each). Germline V gene sequence: CDR1 LGHNA, CDR2 YSLEER. The CDR3 consists of 15 residues. Trimming cost V 0 bases and J 3 bases, with 12 bases left between them.

CDR3 DNA: TGTGCCAGCAGCTCGGGGGAGGGCTCCTTTTGGGAGACCCAGTACTTC. Protein sequence: CASSSGEGSFWETQYF. The chain combines TRBV7-2 with TRBJ2-5; 7 nucleotides match TRBD2. From germline, CDR1 is SGHTA and CDR2 FQGNSA. The CDR3 extends over 16 amino acids. Trimming removed 4 bases from V and 5 bases from J; junction bases left unmatched: 13.

CDR3 residues: CASSQANKVFF. The CDR3 coding sequence is TGTGCCAGCAGCCAAGCCAACAAAGTCTTCTTT. This rearrangement joins TRBV3-1 (or the pseudogene TRBV3-2) to TRBJ1-1; D uncertain. V dropped 1 base and J dropped 14 bases, with 11 bases sitting between them. The CDR3 spans 11 residues. Germline V gives CDR1 LGHDT, CDR2 YNNKEL (reference sequence).

This chain connects TRBV3-1 (or the pseudogene TRBV3-2) to TRBJ1-6, with D possibly TRBD1 on 6 matching bases. CDR1 is LGHDT, CDR2 YNNKEL, per germline (reference sequence). This CDR3 spans 15 amino acids. The ends were cut back, 2 bases at V and 5 bases at J, with 10 bases in the middle. The CDR3 loop is CASSQSGVDNSPLHF. CDR3 nucleotide sequence: TGTGCCAGCAGCCAATCAGGGGTGGATAATTCACCCCTCCACTTT.

This rearrangement joins TRBV7-9 to TRBJ1-1, with D hard to call. This CDR3 comprises 15 residues. CDR1 SEHNR and CDR2 FQNEAQ come from the germline V gene (reference sequence). Trimming stripped 1 base from V and 1 base from J, with 10 bases between. The CDR3: CASSLGGTANTEAFF. CDR3 in DNA: TGTGCCAGCAGCTTAGGGGGTACAGCGAACACTGAAGCTTTCTTT.

The chain has TRBV7-3 and TRBJ1-6; 7 bases line up with TRBD1. The CDR3 loop spans 14 amino acids. The V gene's germline CDR1 is SGHTA and CDR2 FQGTGA. Losses at the gene ends were 1 base for V and 9 bases for J; bases not matched to a gene: 3. This CDR3 reads CASSLRDSRSPLHF. CDR3 nucleotide sequence: TGTGCCAGCAGCTTAAGGGACAGTCGTTCACCCCTCCACTTT.